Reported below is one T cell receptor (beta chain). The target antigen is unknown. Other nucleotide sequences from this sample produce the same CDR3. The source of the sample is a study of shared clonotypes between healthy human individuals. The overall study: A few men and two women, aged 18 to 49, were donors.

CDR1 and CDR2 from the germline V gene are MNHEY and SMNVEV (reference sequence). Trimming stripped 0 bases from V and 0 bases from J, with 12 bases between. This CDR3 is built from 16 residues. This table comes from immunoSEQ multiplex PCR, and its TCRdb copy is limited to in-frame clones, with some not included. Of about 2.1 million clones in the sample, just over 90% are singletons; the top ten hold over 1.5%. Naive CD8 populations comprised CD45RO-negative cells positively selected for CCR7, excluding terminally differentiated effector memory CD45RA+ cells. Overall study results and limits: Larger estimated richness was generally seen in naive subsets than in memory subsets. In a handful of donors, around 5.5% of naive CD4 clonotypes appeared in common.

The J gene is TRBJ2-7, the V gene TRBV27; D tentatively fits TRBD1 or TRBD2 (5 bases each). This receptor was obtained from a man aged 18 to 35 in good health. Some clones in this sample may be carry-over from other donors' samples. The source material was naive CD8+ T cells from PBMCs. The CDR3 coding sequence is TGTGCCAGCAGTTTATCATTGGCAGGGAGCTCCTACGAGCAGTACTTC. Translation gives CASSLSLAGSSYEQYF.